This TCR beta chain emerged from a study of OX40 agonist ivuxolimab in advanced cancers. For the study at large: Three patients showed partial responses: one hepatocellular carcinoma and two cutaneous melanoma cases.

This CDR3 contains 12 residues. Looked up from germline, CDR1 is SQVTM and CDR2 is ANQGSEA. J gave up 8 bases and V 6 bases, and 8 bases lay outside the gene matches. The assay was immunoSEQ multiplex PCR, and TCRdb's table has in-frame clones only and misses some. The sample comprises 78,000 or so clones, approximately 91% of which are singletons, and around 0.78% rests with the top ten. This TCR was recovered from an adult with an advanced solid tumor such as melanoma, head and neck, liver or kidney cancer. The chain couples TRBV29-1 to TRBJ1-1, with 8 bases aligning to TRBD1. Sequencing used CD4+ or CD8+ T cells sorted from blood, obtained in a trial of the OX40 agonist ivuxolimab. The CDR3 DNA reads TGCAGCGTACCCAGACAGGGGCAAGAAGCTTTCTTT. Translation: CSVPRQGQEAFF. The full variable domain, rest sourced from reference TRBV29-1 and TRBJ1-1, is SAVISQKPSRDICQRGTSLTIQCQVDSQVTMMFWYRQQPGQSLTLIATANQGSEATYESGFVIDKFPISRPNLTFSTLTVSNMSPEDSSIYLCSVPRQGQEAFFGQGTRLTVV.